The sequence of this T cell receptor (beta chain) was determined in a study (TCRdb year 2016). From cysteine to phenylalanine, the CDR3 is 14 amino acids long. Only the CDR3 DNA is retained, 42 bases long and in frame from the first base. Unmatched junction bases come to 10, with V trimmed by 10 bases and J by 10 bases. The library was made by RT-PCR. Sequencing was performed on an Illumina MiSeq. Clones were called with MiXCR by TCRdb after fastp trimmed the public reads at Q25, and only in-frame beta chains were retained. Rows with a matching CDR3 protein are joined into one entry that keeps the most common DNA and genes. This sample gives more than 600,000 distinct CDR3 sequences in total; 12% to 15% of them show up just once. Roughly 3.9% of the sample is in the top ten clones. Comment on this clonotype: Its antigen remains unidentified. Qualities for individual bases were not recorded, and no much larger clone is one base off.

Sequencing was done on a sample of memory CD4+ T cells from blood. The rearranged segments are TRBV12-3 or TRBV12-4 and TRBJ2-2; 12 bases in between match TRBD1. This sequence originates from a female donor in good health, serving as a healthy control. The CDR3 in this case is CATKGQGAAEELFF. The DNA sequence reads TGTGCCACGAAGGGACAGGGGGCTGCCGAGGAGCTGTTTTTT.